This entry describes one T cell receptor beta chain. Germline V gene sequence: CDR1 SGHTA, CDR2 FQGNSA. Between the trimmed V and J ends, which lost 3 bases and 4 bases, there was a span of 15 bases. There are 15 residues in the CDR3. TCRdb's table, derived via immunoSEQ multiplex PCR, lists solely in-frame clones and lacks some. The sample lists roughly 130,000 clones, about 93% seen once, with around 1.6% in the top ten. This entry comes from a study of control samples from healthy donors and cancer patients. The rearrangement links TRBV7-2 to TRBJ1-1, with D unclear. The sample was PBMCs. This clonotype originated in a man in his fifties with head and neck cancer. Here the CDR3 reads CASSLAQFSGTEAFF. CDR3 in DNA: TGTGCCAGCAGCTTGGCCCAATTCAGTGGCACTGAAGCTTTCTTT.